The clone carrying this TCR beta chain was seen a few times. The antigen remains undetermined. The data were obtained in a study of early T cells in non-severe SARS-CoV-2 infection. Study background: Chains from this unsorted whole-blood bulk RNA could not be paired.

Study-level findings and limits: There was a bias toward anti-spike CD8 responses in VDJdb matching, which missed private and CD4 specificities.

The germline gives CDR1 SGHAT, CDR2 FQNNGV. Trimming cost V 6 bases and J 7 bases, with 6 bases left between them. This CDR3 has 11 residues. Individually, cDNA molecules had unique molecular identifiers attached to them. TCRdb ran MiXCR on the 5' RACE reads and lists one entry per CDR3 protein. The top ten clones hold less than 8.5% of a sample with 87,000 or so distinct CDR3 sequences, about 12% of them seen once. J is TRBJ2-2 and V is TRBV11-2; unclear D gene. This receptor was taken from an adult who was a healthcare worker with PCR-confirmed SARS-CoV-2 infection or an uninfected control (not recorded which). Sequencing input: whole blood. As DNA, the CDR3 is TGTGCCAGCAGTAGAGTCGGGGAGCTGTTTTTT. This gives the protein CASSRVGELFF.